This T cell receptor (beta chain) was captured in a study of Ad26.COV2.S vaccination and SARS-CoV-2 variants. Trimming pared 1 base from V and 3 bases from J, leaving 10 bases between. There are 14 residues in the CDR3. Germline CDR1 SGHTA, CDR2 FQGNSA. As for treatment: 15 to 20 received Ad26.COV2.S at low or high dose, single or two shots; about five received placebo; per-sample allocation not given. Sampling occurred on day 63 after the first vaccine or placebo injection. Sequencing was performed with immunoSEQ multiplex PCR; in TCRdb, only in-frame clones are kept and a portion is missing. The table has fewer than 600,000 clones, about nine tenths seen once.

This TCR came from a person between 18 and 65 years old who received the Ad26.COV2.S COVID-19 vaccine or a placebo. Specimen: peripheral blood, collected in a trial of Ad26.COV2.S vaccine versus placebo. This chain connects TRBV7-2 to TRBJ2-7; the D is unclear. The CDR3 DNA sequence: TGTGCCAGCAGCTTAGGGGGATCCCGCTACGAGCAGTACTTC. This gives the protein CASSLGGSRYEQYF.